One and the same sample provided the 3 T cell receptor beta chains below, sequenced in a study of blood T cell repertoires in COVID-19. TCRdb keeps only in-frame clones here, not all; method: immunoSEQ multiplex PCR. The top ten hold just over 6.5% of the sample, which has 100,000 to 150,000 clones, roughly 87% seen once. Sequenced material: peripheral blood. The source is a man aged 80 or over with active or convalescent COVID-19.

CDR3 nucleotide sequence: TGCGCCAGCAGCTTGGTATTAAGAGCGGGGGGGGAGACCCAGTACTTC. Translating gives CASSLVLRAGGETQYF. The J gene is TRBJ2-5, the V gene TRBV5-1; 10 nucleotides line up with TRBD2. CDR3 size: 16 residues. V shed 0 bases, J shed 5 bases, and the junction held 7 bases outside the gene matches. Germline V gives CDR1 SGHRS, CDR2 YFSETQ.

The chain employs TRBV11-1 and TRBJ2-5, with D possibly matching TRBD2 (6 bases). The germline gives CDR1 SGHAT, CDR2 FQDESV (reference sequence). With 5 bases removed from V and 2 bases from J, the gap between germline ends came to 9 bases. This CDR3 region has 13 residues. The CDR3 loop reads CASSRGTQETQYF. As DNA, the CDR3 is TGTGCCAGCAGCCGGGGGACGCAAGAGACCCAGTACTTC.

CDR3 bases: TGCGCCAGCAGCCAAGTTGGCAGGGCCCCCTCTGGGGCCAACGTCCTGACTTTC. This encodes CASSQVGRAPSGANVLTF. This chain uses TRBV4-1 with TRBJ2-6; D is perhaps TRBD1 (5 bases). This CDR3 spans 18 amino acids. V lost 1 base, J lost 0 bases, and 13 bases lay in between. Germline CDR1 and CDR2: MGHRA and YSYEKL.